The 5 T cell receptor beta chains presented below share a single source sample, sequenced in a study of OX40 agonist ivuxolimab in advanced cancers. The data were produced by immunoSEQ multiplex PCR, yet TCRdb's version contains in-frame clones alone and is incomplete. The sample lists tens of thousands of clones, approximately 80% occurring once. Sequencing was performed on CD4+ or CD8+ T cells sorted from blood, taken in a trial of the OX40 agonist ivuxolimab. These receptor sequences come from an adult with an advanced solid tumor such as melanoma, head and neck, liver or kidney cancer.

CDR3 coding DNA: TGTGCCCCCCCCGGGGAGGACACTGAAGCTTTCTTT. Translated: CAPPGEDTEAFF. The rearrangement links TRBV19 to TRBJ1-1; D is uncertain. CDR3 length equals 12 residues. The V gene lost 11 bases and the J gene lost 3 bases, with 13 bases spanning the gap. Looked up from germline, CDR1 is LNHDA and CDR2 is SQIVND (reference sequence).

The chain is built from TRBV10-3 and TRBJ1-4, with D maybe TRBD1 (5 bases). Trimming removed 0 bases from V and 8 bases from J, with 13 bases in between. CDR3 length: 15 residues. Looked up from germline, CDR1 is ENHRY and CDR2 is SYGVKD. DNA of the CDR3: TGTGCCATCAGTGAGTCTCGGTCGGGGGAGGAAAAACTGTTTTTT. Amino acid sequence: CAISESRSGEEKLFF.

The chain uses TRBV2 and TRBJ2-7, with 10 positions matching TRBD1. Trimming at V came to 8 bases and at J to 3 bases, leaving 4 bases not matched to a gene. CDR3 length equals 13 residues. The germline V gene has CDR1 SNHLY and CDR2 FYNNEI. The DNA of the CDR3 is TGTGCCAGCGCTGGACAGGGGGGCTACGAGCAGTACTTC. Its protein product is CASAGQGGYEQYF.

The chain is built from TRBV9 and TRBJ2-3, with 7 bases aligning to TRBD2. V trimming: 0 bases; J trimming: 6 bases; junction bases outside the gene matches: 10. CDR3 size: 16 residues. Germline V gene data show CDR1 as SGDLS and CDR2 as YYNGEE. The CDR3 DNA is TGTGCCAGCAGCGTAGACCTCCGGGGAGGGCGGGATACGCAGTATTTT. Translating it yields CASSVDLRGGRDTQYF.

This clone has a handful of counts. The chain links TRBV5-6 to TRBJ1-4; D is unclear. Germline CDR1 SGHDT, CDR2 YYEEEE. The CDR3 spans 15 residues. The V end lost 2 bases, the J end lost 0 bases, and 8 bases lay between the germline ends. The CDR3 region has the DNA TGTGCCAGCAGCTTTAGGGATGCAACTAATGAAAAACTGTTTTTT. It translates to CASSFRDATNEKLFF.